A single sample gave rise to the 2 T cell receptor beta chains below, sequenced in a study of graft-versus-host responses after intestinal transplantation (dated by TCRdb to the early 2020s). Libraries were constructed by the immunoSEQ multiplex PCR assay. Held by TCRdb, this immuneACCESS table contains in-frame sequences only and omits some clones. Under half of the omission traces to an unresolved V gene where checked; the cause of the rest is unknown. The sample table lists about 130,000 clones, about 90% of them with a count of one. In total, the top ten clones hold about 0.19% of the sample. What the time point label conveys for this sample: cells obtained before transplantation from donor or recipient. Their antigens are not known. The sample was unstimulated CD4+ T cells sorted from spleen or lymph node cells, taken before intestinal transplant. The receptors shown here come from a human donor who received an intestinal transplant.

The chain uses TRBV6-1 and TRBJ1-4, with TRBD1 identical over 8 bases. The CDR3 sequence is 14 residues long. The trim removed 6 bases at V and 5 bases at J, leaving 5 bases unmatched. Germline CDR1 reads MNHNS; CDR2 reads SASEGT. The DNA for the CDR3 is TGTGCCAGCAGGGACACAGGGGGGAATGAAAAACTGTTTTTT. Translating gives CASRDTGGNEKLFF.

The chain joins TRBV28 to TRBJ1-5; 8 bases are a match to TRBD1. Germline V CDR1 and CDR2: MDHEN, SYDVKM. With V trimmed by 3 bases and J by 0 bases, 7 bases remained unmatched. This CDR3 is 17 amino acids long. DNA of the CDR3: TGTGCCAGCAGTTTCCCAGGGGGCCTTAGTAGCAATCAGCCCCAGCATTTT. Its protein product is CASSFPGGLSSNQPQHF.